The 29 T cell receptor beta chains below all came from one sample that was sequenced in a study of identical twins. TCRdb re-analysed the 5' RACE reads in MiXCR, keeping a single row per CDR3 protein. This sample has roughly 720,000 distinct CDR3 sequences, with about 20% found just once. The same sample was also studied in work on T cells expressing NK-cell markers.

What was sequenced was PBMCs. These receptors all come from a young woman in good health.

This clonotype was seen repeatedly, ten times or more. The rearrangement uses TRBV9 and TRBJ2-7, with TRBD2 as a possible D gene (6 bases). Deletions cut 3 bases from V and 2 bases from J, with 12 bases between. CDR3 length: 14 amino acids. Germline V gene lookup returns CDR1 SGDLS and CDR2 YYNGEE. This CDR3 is CASSARDGTYEQYF. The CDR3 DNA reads TGTGCCAGCAGCGCGCGGGACGGAACCTACGAGCAGTACTTC.

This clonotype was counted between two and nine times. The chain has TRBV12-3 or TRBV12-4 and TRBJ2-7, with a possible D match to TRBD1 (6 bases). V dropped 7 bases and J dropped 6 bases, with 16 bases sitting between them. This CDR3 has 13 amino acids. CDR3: CASTRDTPGEQYF. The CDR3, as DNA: TGTGCCAGCACCCGGGACACTCCCGGCGAGCAGTACTTC.

CDR3 protein: CASSLTGGNYEQYF. Here the CDR3 DNA reads TGCGCCAGCAGCTTGACGGGGGGGAACTACGAGCAGTACTTC. The rearrangement joins TRBV5-1 to TRBJ2-7; 8 bases fit TRBD2. This CDR3 spans 14 amino acids. J gave up 3 bases and V 1 base, and 3 bases lay outside the gene matches. The germline gives CDR1 SGHRS, CDR2 YFSETQ.

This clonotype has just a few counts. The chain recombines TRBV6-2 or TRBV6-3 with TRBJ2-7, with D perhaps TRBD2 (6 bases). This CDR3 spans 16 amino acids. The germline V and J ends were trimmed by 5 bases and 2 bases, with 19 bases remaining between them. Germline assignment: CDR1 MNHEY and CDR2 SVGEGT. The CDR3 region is CASSRRRIADPYEQYF. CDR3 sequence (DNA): TGTGCCAGCAGTCGCCGGCGGATAGCGGATCCCTACGAGCAGTACTTC.

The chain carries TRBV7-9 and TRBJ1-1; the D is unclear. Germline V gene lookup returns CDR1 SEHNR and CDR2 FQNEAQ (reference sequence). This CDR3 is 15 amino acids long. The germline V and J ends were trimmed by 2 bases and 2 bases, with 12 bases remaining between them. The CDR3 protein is CASSLFGSINTEAFF. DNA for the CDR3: TGTGCCAGCAGCTTATTCGGTTCGATCAACACTGAAGCTTTCTTT.

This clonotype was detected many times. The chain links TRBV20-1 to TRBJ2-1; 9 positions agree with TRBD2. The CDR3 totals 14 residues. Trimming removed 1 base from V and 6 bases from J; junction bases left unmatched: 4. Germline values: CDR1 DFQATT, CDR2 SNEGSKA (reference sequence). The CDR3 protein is CSARASGEVNEQFF. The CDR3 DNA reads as TGCAGTGCTAGAGCTAGCGGGGAGGTCAATGAGCAGTTCTTC.

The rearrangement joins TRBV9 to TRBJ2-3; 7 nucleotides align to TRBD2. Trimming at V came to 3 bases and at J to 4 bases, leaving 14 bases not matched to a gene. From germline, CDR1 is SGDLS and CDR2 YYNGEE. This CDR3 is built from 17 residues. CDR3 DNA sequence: TGTGCCAGCAGCGCCCCGGGGGGAGGGTCGGTGGCAGATACGCAGTATTTT. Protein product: CASSAPGGGSVADTQYF.

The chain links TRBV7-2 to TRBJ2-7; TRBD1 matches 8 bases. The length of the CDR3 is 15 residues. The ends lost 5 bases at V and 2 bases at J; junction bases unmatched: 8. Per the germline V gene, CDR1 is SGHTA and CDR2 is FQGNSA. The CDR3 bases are TGTGCCAGCAGCGCACGGACAGGGCAGACCTACGAGCAGTACTTC. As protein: CASSARTGQTYEQYF.

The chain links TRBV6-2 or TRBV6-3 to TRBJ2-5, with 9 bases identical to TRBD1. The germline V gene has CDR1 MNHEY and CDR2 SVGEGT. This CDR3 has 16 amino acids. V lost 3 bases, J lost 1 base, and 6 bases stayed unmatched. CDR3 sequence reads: CASSYGGQGSQETQYF. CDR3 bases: TGTGCCAGCAGTTATGGGGGACAGGGCTCCCAAGAGACCCAGTACTTC.

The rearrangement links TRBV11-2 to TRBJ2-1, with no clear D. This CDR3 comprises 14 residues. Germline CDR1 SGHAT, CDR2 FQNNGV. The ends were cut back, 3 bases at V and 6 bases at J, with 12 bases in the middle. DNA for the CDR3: TGTGCCAGCAGCTTCGACGGACCAATCAATGAGCAGTTCTTC. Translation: CASSFDGPINEQFF. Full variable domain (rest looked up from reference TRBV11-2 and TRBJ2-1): EAGVAQSPRYKIIEKRQSVAFWCNPISGHATLYWYQQILGQGPKLLIQFQNNGVVDDSQLPKDRFSAERLKGVDSTLKIQPAKLEDSAVYLCASSFDGPINEQFFGPGTRLTVL.

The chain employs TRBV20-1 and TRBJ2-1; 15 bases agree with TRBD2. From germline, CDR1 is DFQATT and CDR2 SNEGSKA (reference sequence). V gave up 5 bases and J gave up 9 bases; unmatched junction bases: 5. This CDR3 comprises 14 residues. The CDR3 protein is CSAWTSGRAGEQFF. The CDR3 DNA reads TGCAGTGCTTGGACTAGCGGGAGGGCGGGTGAGCAGTTCTTC.

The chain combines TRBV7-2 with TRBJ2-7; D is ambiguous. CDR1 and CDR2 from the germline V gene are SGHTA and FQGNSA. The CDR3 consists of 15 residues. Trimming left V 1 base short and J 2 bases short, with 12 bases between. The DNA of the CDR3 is TGTGCCAGCAGCTTAGTAAAGGGAATAGCCTACGAGCAGTACTTC. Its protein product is CASSLVKGIAYEQYF.

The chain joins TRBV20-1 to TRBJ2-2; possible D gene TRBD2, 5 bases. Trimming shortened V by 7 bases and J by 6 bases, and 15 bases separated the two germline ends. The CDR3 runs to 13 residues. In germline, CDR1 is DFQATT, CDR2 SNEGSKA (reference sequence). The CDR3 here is CSGRKLGAGELFF. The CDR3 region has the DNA TGCAGTGGACGGAAACTAGGAGCCGGGGAGCTGTTTTTT.

Here the CDR3 reads CSARRTGGLYEQYF. The CDR3 DNA follows: TGCAGTGCTAGACGGACAGGGGGCTTGTACGAGCAGTACTTC. J is TRBJ2-7 and V is TRBV20-1; TRBD1 aligns across 11 bases. Looked up from germline, CDR1 is DFQATT and CDR2 is SNEGSKA (reference sequence). V lost 2 bases and J lost 4; bases outside the gene matches: 4. This CDR3 comprises 14 residues.

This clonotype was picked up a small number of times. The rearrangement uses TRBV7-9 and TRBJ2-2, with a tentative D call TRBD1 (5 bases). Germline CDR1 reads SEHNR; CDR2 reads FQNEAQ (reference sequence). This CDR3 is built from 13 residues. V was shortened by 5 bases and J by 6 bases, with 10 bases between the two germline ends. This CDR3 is CASSTQVPGELFF. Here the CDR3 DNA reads TGTGCCAGCAGCACACAGGTTCCCGGGGAGCTGTTTTTT.

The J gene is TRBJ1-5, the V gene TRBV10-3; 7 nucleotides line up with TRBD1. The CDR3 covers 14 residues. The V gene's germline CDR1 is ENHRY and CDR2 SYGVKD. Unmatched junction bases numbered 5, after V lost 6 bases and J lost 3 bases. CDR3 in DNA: TGTGCCATCAGAGGGACAGAACTCAATCAGCCCCAGCATTTT. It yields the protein CAIRGTELNQPQHF.

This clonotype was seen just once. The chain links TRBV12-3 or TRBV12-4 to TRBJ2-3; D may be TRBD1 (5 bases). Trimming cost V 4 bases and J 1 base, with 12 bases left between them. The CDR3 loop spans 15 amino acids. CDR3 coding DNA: TGTGCCAGCAGTTCCCAGGGCGGCGGCACAGATACGCAGTATTTT. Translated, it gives CASSSQGGGTDTQYF.

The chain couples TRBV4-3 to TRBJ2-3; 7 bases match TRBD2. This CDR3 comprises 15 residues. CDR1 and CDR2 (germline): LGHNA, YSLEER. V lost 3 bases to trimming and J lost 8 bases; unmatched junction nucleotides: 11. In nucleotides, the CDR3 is TGCGCCAGCAGCCAGACCGGGACTACGATCGGTACGCAGTATTTT. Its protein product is CASSQTGTTIGTQYF.

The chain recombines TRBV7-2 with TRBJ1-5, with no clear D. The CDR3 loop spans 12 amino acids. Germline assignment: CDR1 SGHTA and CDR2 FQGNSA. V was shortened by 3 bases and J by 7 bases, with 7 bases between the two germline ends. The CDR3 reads CASSFVNQPQHF. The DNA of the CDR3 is TGTGCCAGCAGCTTTGTCAACCAGCCCCAGCATTTT.

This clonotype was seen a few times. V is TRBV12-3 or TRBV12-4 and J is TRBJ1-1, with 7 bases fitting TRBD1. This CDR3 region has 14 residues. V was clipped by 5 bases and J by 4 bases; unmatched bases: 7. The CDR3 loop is CASSRLGTATEAFF. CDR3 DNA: TGTGCCAGCAGTCGCCTCGGGACAGCCACTGAAGCTTTCTTT.

DNA for the CDR3: TGCAGTGCTAGGGGTAACAGGGGAACTTCTGAAGCTTTCTTT. Translating gives CSARGNRGTSEAFF. The V and J genes are TRBV20-1 and TRBJ1-1; TRBD1 aligns across 7 bases. The CDR3 runs to 14 residues. The ends lost 3 bases at V and 6 bases at J; junction bases unmatched: 10. Germline V CDR1 and CDR2: DFQATT, SNEGSKA (reference sequence).

CDR3 in DNA: TGTGCCAGCAGTTCCACCGGGACAGGGATCGTCTACGAGCAGTACTTC. This codes for CASSSTGTGIVYEQYF. V usage is TRBV6-2 or TRBV6-3 and J usage is TRBJ2-7, with 9 positions matching TRBD1. The CDR3 runs to 16 residues. Germline CDR1 and CDR2: MNHEY and SVGEGT. V lost 4 bases to trimming and J lost 3 bases; unmatched junction nucleotides: 10.

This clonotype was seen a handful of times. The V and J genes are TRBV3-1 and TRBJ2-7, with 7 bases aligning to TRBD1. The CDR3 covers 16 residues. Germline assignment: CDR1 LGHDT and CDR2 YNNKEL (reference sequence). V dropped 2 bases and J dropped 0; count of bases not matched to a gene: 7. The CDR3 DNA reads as TGTGCCAGCAGCCAATTGTCGGACAGGTTCTCCTACGAGCAGTACTTC. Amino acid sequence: CASSQLSDRFSYEQYF.

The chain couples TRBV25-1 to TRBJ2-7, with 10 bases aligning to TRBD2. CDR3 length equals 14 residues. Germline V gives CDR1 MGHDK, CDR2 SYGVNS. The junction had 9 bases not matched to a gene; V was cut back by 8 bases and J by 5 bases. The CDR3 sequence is CASSIAGGIDEQYF. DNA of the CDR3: TGTGCCAGCTCAATAGCGGGAGGTATCGACGAGCAGTACTTC.

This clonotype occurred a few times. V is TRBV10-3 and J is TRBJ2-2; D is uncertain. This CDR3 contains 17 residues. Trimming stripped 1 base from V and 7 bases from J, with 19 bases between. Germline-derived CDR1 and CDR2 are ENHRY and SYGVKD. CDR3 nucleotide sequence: TGTGCCATCAGTGAGTTAGAACCCGGTGCGGTGGACGGGGAGCTGTTTTTT. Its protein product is CAISELEPGAVDGELFF.

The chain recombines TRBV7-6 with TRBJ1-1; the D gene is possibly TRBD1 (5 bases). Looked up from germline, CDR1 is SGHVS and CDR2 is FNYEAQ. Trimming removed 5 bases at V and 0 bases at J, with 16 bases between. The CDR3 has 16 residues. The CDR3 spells CASSEDWEGMNTEAFF. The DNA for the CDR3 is TGTGCCAGCAGCGAAGACTGGGAGGGGATGAACACTGAAGCTTTCTTT.

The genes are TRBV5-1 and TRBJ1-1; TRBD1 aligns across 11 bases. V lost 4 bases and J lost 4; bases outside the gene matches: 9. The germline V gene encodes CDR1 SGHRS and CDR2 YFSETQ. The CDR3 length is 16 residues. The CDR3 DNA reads TGCGCCAGCAGCCCTAATCCCGGGACAGGGGGCACTGAAGCTTTCTTT. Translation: CASSPNPGTGGTEAFF.

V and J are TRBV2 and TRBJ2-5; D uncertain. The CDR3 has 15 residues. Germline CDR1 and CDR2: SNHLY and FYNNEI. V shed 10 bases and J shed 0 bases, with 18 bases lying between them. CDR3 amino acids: CATRQRQLYQETQYF. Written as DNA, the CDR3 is TGTGCCACTCGCCAACGGCAGCTCTACCAAGAGACCCAGTACTTC.

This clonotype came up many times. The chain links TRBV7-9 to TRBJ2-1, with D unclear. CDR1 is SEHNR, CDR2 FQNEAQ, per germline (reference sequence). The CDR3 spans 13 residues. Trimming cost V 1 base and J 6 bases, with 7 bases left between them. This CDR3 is CASSLGSPNEQFF. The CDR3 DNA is TGTGCCAGCAGCTTAGGTAGCCCCAATGAGCAGTTCTTC.